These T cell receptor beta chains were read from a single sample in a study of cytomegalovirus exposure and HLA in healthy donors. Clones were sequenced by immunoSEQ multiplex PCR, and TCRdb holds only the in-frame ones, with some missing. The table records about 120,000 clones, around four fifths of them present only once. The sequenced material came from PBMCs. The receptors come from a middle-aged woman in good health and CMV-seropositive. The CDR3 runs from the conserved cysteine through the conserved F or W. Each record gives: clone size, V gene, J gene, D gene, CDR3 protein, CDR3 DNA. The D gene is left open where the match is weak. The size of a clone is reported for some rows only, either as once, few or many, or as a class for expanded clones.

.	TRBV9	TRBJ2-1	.	CASSDAHRSHEQFF	TGTGCCAGCAGCGATGCCCACCGGTCACATGAGCAGTTCTTC
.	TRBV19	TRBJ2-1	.	CASSIATYNEQFF	TGTGCCAGTAGTATAGCTACCTACAATGAGCAGTTCTTC
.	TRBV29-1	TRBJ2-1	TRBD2	CSVRIGGSYNEQFF	TGCAGCGTTCGCATTGGCGGGAGCTACAATGAGCAGTTCTTC
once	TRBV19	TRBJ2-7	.	CASSIIQGSSYEQYF	TGTGCCAGTAGTATAATCCAGGGCAGCTCCTACGAGCAGTACTTC
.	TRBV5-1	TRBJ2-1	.	CASSLAGSSSYNEQFF	TGCGCCAGCAGCTTGGCGGGATCAAGCTCCTACAATGAGCAGTTCTTC
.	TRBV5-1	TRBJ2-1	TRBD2	CASSSGLGDNEQFF	TGCGCCAGCAGCTCCGGACTAGGGGACAATGAGCAGTTCTTC
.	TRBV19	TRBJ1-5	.	CASSPSGGTQPQHF	TGTGCCAGTAGTCCCTCGGGAGGGACTCAGCCCCAGCATTTT
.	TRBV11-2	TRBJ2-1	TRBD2	CASSLFRLAGVNEQFF	TGTGCCAGCAGCTTATTTCGGCTAGCGGGGGTCAATGAGCAGTTCTTC
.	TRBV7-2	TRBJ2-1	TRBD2	CASSFAGTSGFEQFF	TGTGCCAGCAGCTTCGCCGGGACTAGCGGATTTGAGCAGTTCTTC
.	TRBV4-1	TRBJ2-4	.	CASSQRIVAKNIQYF	TGCGCCAGCAGCCAGCGTATCGTAGCCAAAAACATTCAGTACTTC
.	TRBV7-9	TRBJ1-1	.	CASSFNRREAFF	TGTGCCAGCAGCTTTAACAGGCGGGAAGCTTTCTTT
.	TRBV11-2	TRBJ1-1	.	CASSFQTVMNTEAFF	TGTGCCAGCAGCTTCCAGACAGTCATGAACACTGAAGCTTTCTTT
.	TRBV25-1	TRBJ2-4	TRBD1	CASRGQDGIQYF	TGTGCCAGCAGAGGACAGGATGGCATTCAGTACTTC
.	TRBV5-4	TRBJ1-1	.	CASTLGGARIGTEAFF	TGTGCCAGCACCCTGGGGGGGGCTAGGATTGGGACTGAAGCTTTCTTT
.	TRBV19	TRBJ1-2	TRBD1	CASSTGNRGPPYGYTF	TGTGCCAGTAGCACGGGGAACAGGGGCCCCCCCTATGGCTACACCTTC
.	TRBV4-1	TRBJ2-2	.	CASSPTWAKLFF	TGCGCCAGCAGCCCGACCTGGGCAAAGCTGTTTTTT
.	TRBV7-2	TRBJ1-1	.	CASSLDVRNTEAFF	TGTGCCAGCAGCTTAGACGTCAGGAACACTGAAGCTTTCTTT
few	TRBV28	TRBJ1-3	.	CASSLSPTGNTIYF	TGTGCCAGCAGTTTAAGCCCGACTGGAAACACCATATATTTT
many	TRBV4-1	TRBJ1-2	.	CASSQGGPDNYGYTF	TGCGCCAGCAGCCAGGGGGGACCGGACAACTATGGCTACACCTTC
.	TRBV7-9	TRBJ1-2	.	CASSSPGGQDGYTF	TGTGCCAGCAGCTCCCCGGGGGGGCAAGATGGCTACACCTTC
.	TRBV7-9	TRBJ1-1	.	CASSFEENGFTEAFF	TGTGCCAGCAGCTTTGAGGAGAATGGGTTCACTGAAGCTTTCTTT
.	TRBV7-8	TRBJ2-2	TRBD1	CASSLAVGQGFTGELFF	TGTGCCAGCAGCTTAGCGGTGGGACAGGGGTTCACCGGGGAGCTGTTTTTT
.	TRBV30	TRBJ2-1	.	CAWSADRVLGSGSGGHEQFF	TGTGCCTGGAGCGCCGACAGGGTGTTGGGGAGCGGGTCCGGCGGCCATGAGCAGTTCTTC
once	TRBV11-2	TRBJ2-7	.	CASSSISGLSSYEQYF	TGTGCCAGCAGTTCGATAAGCGGGCTGAGCTCCTACGAGCAGTACTTC
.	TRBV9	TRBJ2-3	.	CASSRKGGDTQYF	TGTGCCAGCAGCCGCAAAGGGGGAGATACGCAGTATTTT
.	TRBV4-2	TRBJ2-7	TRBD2	CASSQGGLAGSGHEQYF	TGTGCCAGCAGCCAAGGGGGACTAGCGGGATCGGGGCACGAGCAGTACTTC
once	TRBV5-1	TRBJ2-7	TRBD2	CASSLFTSGSYEQYF	TGCGCCAGCAGCTTGTTTACTAGCGGGAGTTACGAGCAGTACTTC
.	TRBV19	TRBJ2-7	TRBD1	CASSTRTGIEVEQYF	TGTGCCAGTAGTACTCGGACAGGGATTGAGGTCGAGCAGTACTTC
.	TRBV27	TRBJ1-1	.	CASSPYWGDTEAFF	TGTGCCAGCAGTCCATATTGGGGGGATACTGAAGCTTTCTTT
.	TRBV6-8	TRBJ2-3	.	CASSCSRLPSTDTQYF	TGTGCCAGCAGTTGTTCGCGTTTACCCTCCACAGATACGCAGTATTTT
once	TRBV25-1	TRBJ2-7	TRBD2	CASSFGGGYEQYF	TGTGCCAGCAGTTTTGGGGGGGGCTACGAGCAGTACTTC
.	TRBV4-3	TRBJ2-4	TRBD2	CASSQDSSGRANIQYF	TGCGCCAGCAGCCAAGACAGTAGCGGGAGGGCAAACATTCAGTACTTC
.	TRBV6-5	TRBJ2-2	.	CASSNSQGGTGELFF	TGTGCCAGCAGTAACTCACAGGGTGGCACCGGGGAGCTGTTTTTT
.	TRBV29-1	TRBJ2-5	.	CSARQPSETQYF	TGCAGCGCCCGACAGCCATCGGAGACCCAGTACTTC
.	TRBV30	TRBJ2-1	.	CAWSTLFSNEQFF	TGTGCCTGGAGTACACTATTTAGTAATGAGCAGTTCTTC
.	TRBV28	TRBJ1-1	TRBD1	CASSLLGQGYTEAFF	TGTGCCAGCAGTTTACTCGGACAGGGTTACACTGAAGCTTTCTTT
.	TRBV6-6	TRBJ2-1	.	CASSYSRVYNEQFF	TGTGCCAGCAGTTACTCGAGGGTATACAATGAGCAGTTCTTC
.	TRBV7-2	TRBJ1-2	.	CASSPYREYGYTF	TGTGCCAGCAGCCCCTACCGGGAGTATGGCTACACCTTC
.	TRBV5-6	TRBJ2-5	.	CASSFDRSGFETQYF	TGTGCCAGCAGCTTTGATAGATCAGGGTTTGAGACCCAGTACTTC
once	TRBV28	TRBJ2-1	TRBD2	CASLKGGLAAPPGNEQFF	TGTGCCAGCCTAAAAGGCGGGCTAGCGGCACCTCCGGGCAATGAGCAGTTCTTC
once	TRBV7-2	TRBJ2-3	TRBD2	CASSSGTGTSGSFTDTQYF	TGTGCCAGCAGCTCAGGGACTGGGACTAGCGGGTCTTTCACAGATACGCAGTATTTT
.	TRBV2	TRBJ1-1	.	CASIHQAFPAFF	TGTGCCAGCATTCATCAGGCATTCCCAGCTTTCTTT
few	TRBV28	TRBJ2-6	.	CASSLRGSGANVLTF	TGTGCCAGCAGTCTCAGGGGCTCTGGGGCCAACGTCCTGACTTTC
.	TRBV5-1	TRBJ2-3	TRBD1	CASSRAQGQGGTDTQYF	TGCGCCAGCAGCCGTGCTCAGGGACAGGGGGGCACAGATACGCAGTATTTT
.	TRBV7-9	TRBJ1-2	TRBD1	CSSSLTPSGGWYGYTF	TGTTCCAGCAGCTTAACCCCGTCAGGGGGCTGGTATGGCTACACCTTC
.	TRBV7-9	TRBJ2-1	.	CASSLVASSYNEQFF	TGTGCCAGCAGCTTGGTAGCGAGCTCCTACAATGAGCAGTTCTTC
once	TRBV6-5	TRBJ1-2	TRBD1	CASSYLRGAGGYTF	TGTGCCAGCAGTTACCTCAGGGGGGCTGGTGGCTACACCTTC
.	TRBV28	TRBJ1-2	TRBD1	CASRQGTAIYGYTF	TGTGCCAGCCGACAGGGTACGGCAATCTATGGCTACACCTTC
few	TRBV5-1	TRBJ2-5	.	CPCGETQYF	TGCCCTTGCGGTGAGACCCAGTACTTC
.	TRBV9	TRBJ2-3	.	CASSPSGRPTDTQYF	TGTGCCAGCAGCCCGAGTGGGCGTCCCACAGATACGCAGTATTTT
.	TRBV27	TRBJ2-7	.	CASSSLYSYEQYF	TGTGCCAGCAGTTCGTTATACTCCTACGAGCAGTACTTC
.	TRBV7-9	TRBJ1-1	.	CSSSLGQPEAFF	TGTTCCAGCAGCTTAGGACAGCCTGAAGCTTTCTTT
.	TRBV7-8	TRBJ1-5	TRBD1	CASSYDGQGNQPQHF	TGTGCCAGCAGCTACGATGGACAGGGCAATCAGCCCCAGCATTTT
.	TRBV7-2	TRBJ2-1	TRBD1	CASSPLRTGNNEQFF	TGTGCCAGCAGCCCCCTCCGGACAGGGAACAATGAGCAGTTCTTC
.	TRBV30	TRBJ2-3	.	CAWSSGSDTQYF	TGTGCCTGGAGTAGCGGGTCAGATACGCAGTATTTT